A single sample gave rise to the 13 T cell receptor beta chains below, sequenced in a study of beta chain features in type 1 diabetes. Sequencing targeted expressed TCRB transcripts, as all isolated RNA had been reverse transcribed. Sequencing was performed with immunoSEQ multiplex PCR; in TCRdb, only in-frame clones are kept and a portion is missing. This sample has around 450,000 clones, with around 10% found just once. Sample: naive CD4+ T cells from blood. The source of these receptors is a woman aged 18-30 years in good health.

V is TRBV5-4 and J is TRBJ1-1; TRBD1 might be the D (5 bases). Germline CDR1 is SGHNT and CDR2 is YYREEE (reference sequence). The CDR3 runs to 15 residues. The ends were cut back, 0 bases at V and 1 base at J, with 10 bases in the middle. The CDR3: CASSLVSTGNTEAFF. CDR3 nucleotides: TGTGCCAGCAGCTTGGTTTCCACAGGGAACACTGAAGCTTTCTTT.

V and J are TRBV7-2 and TRBJ2-1, with 8 bases that match TRBD1. CDR3 length: 15 residues. The ends lost 3 bases at V and 5 bases at J; junction bases unmatched: 6. Germline loops: CDR1 SGHTA, CDR2 FQGNSA. In DNA form, the CDR3 reads TGTGCCAGCAGCTTGCGGGACAGGTTCAACAATGAGCAGTTCTTC. It specifies CASSLRDRFNNEQFF. The full variable domain, rest sourced from reference TRBV7-2 and TRBJ2-1, is GAGVSQSPSNKVTEKGKDVELRCDPISGHTALYWYRQSLGQGLEFLIYFQGNSAPDKSGLPSDRFSAERTGGSVSTLTIQRTQQEDSAVYLCASSLRDRFNNEQFFGPGTRLTVL.

In its sample, this clone was seen a few times. This chain joins TRBV7-2 and TRBJ2-7; D not resolved. Germline V gene data show CDR1 as SGHTA and CDR2 as FQGNSA. The V and J ends lost 5 bases and 4 bases respectively, with 12 bases between them. The CDR3 has 13 residues. The CDR3 DNA reads as TGTGCCAGCAGCCAAAGACAAATATACGAGCAGTACTTC. It is translated as CASSQRQIYEQYF.

This clone was seen more than once but under ten times. The chain combines TRBV6-5 with TRBJ2-5, with D perhaps given as TRBD1 or TRBD2 (5 bases each). Germline assignment: CDR1 MNHEY and CDR2 SVGAGI. This CDR3 contains 14 residues. Trimming took 2 bases from V and 5 from J, leaving 12 bases between them. CDR3 sequence reads: CASSYRGTGETQYF. The CDR3 DNA reads TGTGCCAGCAGTTACAGGGGAACGGGGGAGACCCAGTACTTC.

This clone came up a few times. The chain recombines TRBV9 with TRBJ2-1; no reliable D call. CDR1 is SGDLS and CDR2 is YYNGEE in the germline V gene. V was shortened by 5 bases and J by 5 bases, with 11 bases between the two germline ends. The CDR3 sequence is 13 residues long. CDR3 coding DNA: TGTGCCAGCAGACACTTGGGCCACAATGAGCAGTTCTTC. This translates into CASRHLGHNEQFF.

This clone was seen a few times. The chain's CDR3 is CASSASGQVSYNEQFF. The CDR3 nucleotides read TGTGCCAGCAGCGCATCGGGACAGGTCTCCTACAATGAGCAGTTCTTC. This chain uses TRBV9 with TRBJ2-1; TRBD1 matches at 8 bases. Germline loops: CDR1 SGDLS, CDR2 YYNGEE. The V gene end was trimmed by 3 bases and the J gene end by 0 bases; junction bases not matched to a gene: 5. CDR3 length: 16 residues.

The V and J genes are TRBV6-6 and TRBJ2-5; D is possibly TRBD1 (5 bases). Trimming took 9 bases from V and 5 from J, leaving 7 bases between them. The CDR3 sequence is 10 residues long. The germline CDR1 and CDR2 sequences are MNHNY and SVGAGI (reference sequence). The CDR3 here is CASGAETQYF. The CDR3 nucleotides are TGTGCCAGTGGGGCGGAGACCCAGTACTTC.

The J gene is TRBJ1-2, the V gene TRBV9; D not certain. Germline lookup yields CDR1 SGDLS and CDR2 YYNGEE. This CDR3 region has 14 residues. The V and J ends lost 3 bases and 0 bases respectively, with 9 bases between them. In nucleotides, the CDR3 is TGTGCCAGCAGCGGGCAGGTAGCTAACTATGGCTACACCTTC. Translating it yields CASSGQVANYGYTF.

This clone has just a few counts. This rearrangement joins TRBV27 to TRBJ1-1; D gene unclear. V gave up 2 bases and J gave up 0 bases, with 10 bases separating them. Germline V gene lookup returns CDR1 MNHEY and CDR2 SMNVEV (reference sequence). There are 15 residues in the CDR3. The CDR3 spells CASSLTPSVNTEAFF. As DNA, the CDR3 is TGTGCCAGCAGTTTAACCCCTTCGGTGAACACTGAAGCTTTCTTT.

The rearrangement uses TRBV6-5 and TRBJ2-3; 8 bases align to TRBD2. CDR3 length: 13 residues. Germline loops: CDR1 MNHEY, CDR2 SVGAGI. With 10 bases clipped from V and 2 bases from J, the junction kept 5 bases outside the gene matches. Written as DNA, the CDR3 is TGTGCCACCAGGACTAGCCACACAGATACGCAGTATTTT. This translates into CATRTSHTDTQYF.

With respect to this clone: Different DNA sequences within this sample yield the same CDR3. V usage is TRBV5-4 and J usage is TRBJ1-2; D uncertain. The CDR3 spans 14 residues. Deletions cut 0 bases from V and 2 bases from J, with 8 bases between. Germline CDR1 is SGHNT and CDR2 is YYREEE (reference sequence). This CDR3 is CASSLAGGNYGYTF. CDR3 nucleotides: TGTGCCAGCAGCTTGGCAGGAGGGAACTATGGCTACACCTTC.

This clone was detected only a few times. The chain combines TRBV4-3 with TRBJ2-1, with TRBD1 identical over 7 bases. The V segment lost 4 bases and the J segment 5 bases; nucleotides outside the gene matches: 8. Germline V gene lookup returns CDR1 LGHNA and CDR2 YSLEER. This CDR3 spans 15 amino acids. As DNA, the CDR3 is TGCGCCAGCAGCCGTGGACAGGTTGGGGACAATGAGCAGTTCTTC. Residues: CASSRGQVGDNEQFF.

V is TRBV6-6 and J is TRBJ2-7; TRBD2 agrees at 9 bases. With V trimmed by 6 bases and J by 4 bases, 7 bases remained unmatched. There are 14 residues in the CDR3. Germline assignment: CDR1 MNHNY and CDR2 SVGAGI (reference sequence). CDR3 region: CASSLSGGSYEQYV. In DNA, the CDR3 is TGTGCCAGCAGCCTTAGCGGGGGATCATACGAGCAGTACGTC.